Presented here are 30 T cell receptor beta chains from one specimen sequenced in a study of tumor-infiltrating lymphocytes in oesophageal squamous cell carcinoma. TCRdb analysed the PCR reads with MiXCR anew, one entry per CDR3 protein. The data contain 20,000 to 25,000 distinct CDR3 sequences, more than 35% of them singletons. The sequencing sample was made of esophageal tumor tissue. These receptors originate from a male donor with esophageal squamous cell carcinoma.

On this clonotype: The CDR3 does not close with the conserved phenylalanine or tryptophan, likely indicating a read error. It is unclear where the CDR3 begins or ends on the DNA, so no DNA is shown, and the CDR3 is as TCRdb lists it. The chain links TRBV7-9 to TRBJ2-7; whether TRBD1, the table's D call, matches the DNA was not checked. Germline V CDR1 and CDR2: SEHNR, FQNEAQ (reference sequence). 14 amino acids form the CDR3, both terminal residues included. This CDR3 is CASSLTGEGYTFGS.

The V and J genes are TRBV20-1 and TRBJ2-1; D possibly uses TRBD1 or TRBD2 (5 bases each). The germline V gene has CDR1 DFQATT and CDR2 SNEGSKA (reference sequence). The CDR3 extends over 14 amino acids. Trimming cost V 1 base and J 6 bases, with 13 bases left between them. The CDR3 sequence: CSARGSHGANEQFF. The CDR3 coding sequence is TGCAGTGCTAGAGGTAGCCACGGGGCCAATGAGCAGTTCTTC.

CDR3: CASSLATSGRGRSYNEQFF. The CDR3 nucleotides read TGTGCCAGCAGCTTAGCGACTAGCGGGAGGGGACGCTCCTACAATGAGCAGTTCTTC. The rearrangement uses TRBV7-6 and TRBJ2-1; 14 bases match TRBD2. The length of the CDR3 is 19 residues. With V trimmed by 0 bases and J by 0 bases, 4 bases remained unmatched. CDR1 is SGHVS, CDR2 FNYEAQ, per germline.

This clonotype was counted many times. V usage is TRBV24-1 and J usage is TRBJ2-1; possible D gene TRBD2, 6 bases. CDR1 KGHDR and CDR2 SFDVKD come from the germline V gene. The CDR3 has 16 amino acids. Trimming took off 7 bases at V and 8 bases at J, with 23 bases between the two ends. CDR3 protein: CATSERGLSEFDEQFF. CDR3 DNA sequence: TGTGCCACCAGCGAACGGGGACTCTCGGAATTCGATGAGCAGTTCTTC.

This clonotype was found many times. The genes are TRBV2 and TRBJ1-3; the D is unclear. Germline-derived CDR1 and CDR2 are SNHLY and FYNNEI. The CDR3 is 14 amino acids. V lost 4 bases, J lost 0 bases, and 7 bases lay in between. CDR3 sequence (DNA): TGTGCCAGCAGTGTGCAGAGCTCTGGAAACACCATATATTTT. Encoded protein: CASSVQSSGNTIYF.

In regard to this clonotype: The conserved final phenylalanine or tryptophan is absent from the CDR3, which likely points to a read error. The DNA is left out, because the CDR3 cannot be placed on it with certainty; the CDR3 is given as TCRdb lists it. V usage is TRBV7-2 and J usage is TRBJ2-6; no check of the table's D call, TRBD1, against the DNA was made. Germline values: CDR1 SGHTA, CDR2 FQGNSA. Ends included, the CDR3 has 13 residues. CDR3 protein: CASSLTYEQYFGA.

The chain recombines TRBV7-9 with TRBJ1-1; 9 nucleotides agree with TRBD1. The CDR3 has 14 residues. J gave up 6 bases and V 4 bases, and 6 bases lay outside the gene matches. Per the germline V gene, CDR1 is SEHNR and CDR2 is FQNEAQ (reference sequence). The CDR3 DNA sequence: TGTGCCAGCAGCTCTGGACAGGGGTTACCTGAAGCTTTCTTT. It is translated as CASSSGQGLPEAFF.

Remarks on this clonotype: Just one base apart from a much larger clone, this may be a read error. V usage is TRBV5-1 and J usage is TRBJ2-1; D remains ambiguous. Trimming removed 3 bases from V and 10 bases from J, with 17 bases in between. The germline V gene has CDR1 SGHRS and CDR2 YFSETQ. The length of the CDR3 is 14 residues. CDR3 loop: CASSSFTADHEQFF. In DNA, the CDR3 is TGCGCCAGCAGCTCCTTTACAGCCGACCACGAGCAGTTCTTC.

The table lists this clonotype with a few counts. A read error is likely, as this CDR3 ends without the conserved phenylalanine or tryptophan. The DNA is omitted, as the CDR3 cannot be located on it reliably, and the CDR3 follows TCRdb's listing. The rearrangement joins TRBV7-2 to TRBJ2-5; the table names TRBD2, a call not compared with the DNA. The CDR3 is 18 residues long, ends included. Germline V gene lookup returns CDR1 SGHTA and CDR2 FQGNSA. CDR3 amino acids: CASSFGTPREGWGYTFGS.

This clonotype was seen ten or more times. This rearrangement joins TRBV28 to TRBJ2-7; 9 bases fit TRBD1. Germline lookup yields CDR1 MDHEN and CDR2 SYDVKM. The trim removed 2 bases at V and 2 bases at J, leaving 1 base unmatched. The CDR3 spans 14 residues. The chain's CDR3 is CASSLGDRAYEQYF. The CDR3 DNA follows: TGTGCCAGCAGTTTAGGGGACAGGGCCTACGAGCAGTACTTC. Based on the CDR3 plus reference TRBV28 and TRBJ2-7, the full variable domain is DVKVTQSSRYLVKRTGEKVFLECVQDMDHENMFWYRQDPGLGLRLIYFSYDVKMKEKGDIPEGYSVSREKKERFSLILESASTNQTSMYLCASSLGDRAYEQYFGPGTRLTVT.

This clonotype was picked up many times. The CDR3 DNA sequence: TGTGCCAGCAGCTTGCGAGGTTCTGGGACAGGGACTGAAGCTTTCTTT. Its translation: CASSLRGSGTGTEAFF. V gene TRBV5-5 combines with J gene TRBJ1-1; 9 bases map to TRBD1. This CDR3 spans 16 amino acids. Unmatched junction bases numbered 9, after V lost 1 base and J lost 5 bases. In germline, CDR1 is SGHKS, CDR2 YYEKEE (reference sequence).

This clonotype was observed a few times. The chain links TRBV7-6 to TRBJ2-1; 9 bases map to TRBD1. The J segment lost 9 bases and the V segment lost 4 bases, leaving 4 bases of the junction unmatched. This CDR3 has 13 amino acids. Germline lookup yields CDR1 SGHVS and CDR2 FNYEAQ. CDR3 loop: CASSWDRESEQFF. The CDR3 nucleotides are TGTGCCAGCAGCTGGGACAGGGAAAGTGAGCAGTTCTTC.

This clonotype was counted many times. A read error may be the cause here, since a much bigger clone is one base away. The rearrangement joins TRBV7-2 to TRBJ2-1; D unresolved. Germline V CDR1 and CDR2: SGHTA, FQGNSA. The length of the CDR3 is 12 residues. V lost 4 bases to trimming and J lost 10 bases, with 11 bases between them. CDR3 protein: CASSSAGLEQFF. The CDR3 DNA reads TGTGCCAGCAGCTCTGCTGGCCTGGAGCAGTTCTTC.

The V call is TRBV7-6, the J call TRBJ2-3, with D possibly being TRBD1 (5 bases). The CDR3 covers 13 residues. Germline CDR1 SGHVS, CDR2 FNYEAQ. V lost 1 base to trimming and J lost 11 bases, with 13 bases between them. The CDR3 region is CASSLVGKGEQYF. CDR3 DNA: TGTGCCAGCAGCTTAGTAGGGAAAGGGGAGCAGTATTTT.

This clonotype was recorded once. CDR3 nucleotide sequence: TGTGCCAGCAGCTTAGCCCCGACTAGCGGGGCCGCCTACGAGCAGTACTTC. Amino acids: CASSLAPTSGAAYEQYF. The rearrangement links TRBV7-2 to TRBJ2-4; 11 bases line up with TRBD2. The last part of the DNA fits TRBJ2-7 better; the J call may be wrong. The germline CDR1 and CDR2 sequences are SGHTA and FQGNSA. The length of the CDR3 is 17 residues.

This clonotype occurred many times. This clone may be a read error of a much larger clone one base away. The chain couples TRBV7-8 to TRBJ2-1, with TRBD2 matching over 9 bases. Unmatched junction bases numbered 11, after V lost 1 base and J lost 10 bases. CDR1 and CDR2 from the germline V gene are SGHVS and FQNEAQ. The CDR3 consists of 16 residues. The CDR3 DNA follows: TGTGCCAGCAGCTTAGATCCGGCGGGAGGGAACTACGAGCAGTTCTTC. Translated, it gives CASSLDPAGGNYEQFF.

This rearrangement joins TRBV7-9 to TRBJ2-1, with D unresolved. The germline V gene encodes CDR1 SEHNR and CDR2 FQNEAQ (reference sequence). This CDR3 contains 13 residues. Trimming left V 2 bases short and J 6 bases short, with 8 bases between. CDR3 region: CASSLPSSNEQFF. The CDR3 DNA sequence: TGTGCCAGCAGCTTACCTAGTTCCAATGAGCAGTTCTTC.

This clonotype was counted ten times or more. This chain connects TRBV5-1 to TRBJ2-5, with D perhaps TRBD2 (5 bases). In germline, CDR1 is SGHRS, CDR2 YFSETQ. The V and J ends lost 1 base and 10 bases respectively, with 17 bases between them. The CDR3 contains 14 residues. CDR3 amino acids: CASSLQDPARGQYF. The CDR3 DNA sequence: TGCGCCAGCAGCTTGCAGGACCCTGCCCGGGGCCAGTACTTC.

V gene TRBV6-6 combines with J gene TRBJ2-3; D is undetermined. Germline CDR1 is MNHNY and CDR2 is SVGAGI (reference sequence). CDR3 length: 14 residues. Deletions cut 7 bases from V and 6 bases from J, with 17 bases between. CDR3: CASTPLSRSDTQYF. CDR3 in DNA: TGTGCCAGCACTCCCCTCTCACGTTCGGATACGCAGTATTTT.

This chain connects TRBV7-2 to TRBJ2-5, with TRBD1 identical over 8 bases. Per the germline V gene, CDR1 is SGHTA and CDR2 is FQGNSA. The CDR3 is made up of 13 amino acids. Losses at the gene ends were 4 bases for V and 4 bases for J; bases not matched to a gene: 2. CDR3 nucleotide sequence: TGTGCCAGCAGCTCAGGGGGCCCAGAGACCCAGTACTTC. This encodes CASSSGGPETQYF.

The chain recombines TRBV7-6 with TRBJ2-3; weak D call: TRBD2 (7 bases). The CDR3 loop spans 15 amino acids. V dropped 5 bases and J dropped 0 bases, with 12 bases sitting between them. From germline, CDR1 is SGHVS and CDR2 FNYEAQ. The CDR3 nucleotides are TGTGCCAGCAGCCAAGGGGGGGTAAGCACAGATACGCAGTATTTT. It specifies CASSQGGVSTDTQYF.

This clonotype was seen ten or more times. CDR3 loop: CASSLDGTSGSNEQYF. As DNA, the CDR3 is TGTGCCAGCAGCTTAGATGGGACTAGCGGGAGTAACGAGCAGTACTTC. The rearrangement uses TRBV7-2 and TRBJ2-7; 14 bases line up with TRBD2. The CDR3 has 16 amino acids. Germline V gene sequence: CDR1 SGHTA, CDR2 FQGNSA. V dropped 1 base and J dropped 5; count of bases not matched to a gene: 4.

This clonotype is medium-sized (0.01 to 0.1%) in the sample. The chain employs TRBV12-3 or TRBV12-4 and TRBJ1-1; D is ambiguous. This CDR3 comprises 13 residues. Trimming stripped 7 bases from V and 3 bases from J, with 12 bases between. DNA for the CDR3: TGTGCCAGCACCAAACTTGGATACACTGAAGCTTTCTTT. It specifies CASTKLGYTEAFF.

The rearrangement uses TRBV11-3 and TRBJ1-1, with D unresolved. This CDR3 contains 12 residues. The germline CDR1 and CDR2 sequences are SGHNT and YENEEA. V shed 1 base and J shed 3 bases, with 3 bases lying between them. The CDR3 is CASSLGDTEAFF. The CDR3 DNA is TGTGCCAGCAGCTTAGGTGACACTGAAGCTTTCTTT. Together with reference TRBV11-3 and TRBJ1-1, the CDR3 gives the full variable domain: EAGVVQSPRYKIIEKKQPVAFWCNPISGHNTLYWYLQNLGQGPELLIRYENEEAVDDSQLPKDRFSAERLKGVDSTLKIQPAELGDSAVYLCASSLGDTEAFFGQGTRLTVV.

This clonotype came up many times. The genes are TRBV11-2 and TRBJ2-3; D unclear. V was shortened by 1 base and J by 6 bases, with 5 bases between the two germline ends. In germline, CDR1 is SGHAT, CDR2 FQNNGV. There are 12 residues in the CDR3. In DNA form, the CDR3 reads TGTGCCAGCAGCTTAGCCCTTGATACGCAGTATTTT. It yields the protein CASSLALDTQYF.

This clonotype was observed many times. The rearrangement links TRBV5-6 to TRBJ1-1; D is unclear. The CDR3 spans 13 residues. Germline V gene data show CDR1 as SGHDT and CDR2 as YYEEEE. Trimming pared 0 bases from V and 2 bases from J, leaving 5 bases between. The CDR3 DNA sequence: TGTGCCAGCAGCTTGGACGTCAACACTGAAGCTTTCTTT. Protein product: CASSLDVNTEAFF.

The chain recombines TRBV5-1 with TRBJ1-3; weak D call: TRBD1 (5 bases). Germline V gene sequence: CDR1 SGHRS, CDR2 YFSETQ. The length of the CDR3 is 15 residues. V dropped 0 bases and J dropped 8 bases, with 15 bases sitting between them. This CDR3 is CASSLGFRGPDTIYF. DNA for the CDR3: TGCGCCAGCAGCTTGGGATTTAGGGGTCCCGACACCATATATTTT.

This clonotype was observed at least ten times. The chain joins TRBV19 to TRBJ1-4; the D is unclear. The V gene's germline CDR1 is LNHDA and CDR2 SQIVND (reference sequence). This CDR3 comprises 17 residues. Trimming took 6 bases from V and 0 from J, leaving 17 bases between them. The CDR3 loop reads CASSSYGSLATNEKLFF. The DNA of the CDR3 is TGTGCCAGTAGCTCGTATGGATCCCTGGCAACTAATGAAAAACTGTTTTTT.

This clonotype occurred many times. CDR3 nucleotide sequence: TGTGCCATCAGTGGGGGATTCCAATCCGGGTCCTACAATGAGCAGTTCTTC. Translation gives CAISGGFQSGSYNEQFF. The genes are TRBV10-3 and TRBJ2-1; D call uncertain. From germline, CDR1 is ENHRY and CDR2 SYGVKD. V was shortened by 4 bases and J by 1 base, with 17 bases between the two germline ends. This CDR3 spans 17 amino acids.

This clonotype appeared many times. This chain links TRBV11-2 with TRBJ2-5; D may correspond to TRBD1 or TRBD2 (5 bases each). Germline V gene sequence: CDR1 SGHAT, CDR2 FQNNGV. Trimming took off 0 bases at V and 0 bases at J, with 14 bases between the two ends. The CDR3 extends over 17 amino acids. CDR3 in amino acids: CASSLEGRGVYQETQYF. The CDR3 nucleotides are TGTGCCAGCAGCTTAGAGGGACGAGGGGTTTACCAAGAGACCCAGTACTTC.